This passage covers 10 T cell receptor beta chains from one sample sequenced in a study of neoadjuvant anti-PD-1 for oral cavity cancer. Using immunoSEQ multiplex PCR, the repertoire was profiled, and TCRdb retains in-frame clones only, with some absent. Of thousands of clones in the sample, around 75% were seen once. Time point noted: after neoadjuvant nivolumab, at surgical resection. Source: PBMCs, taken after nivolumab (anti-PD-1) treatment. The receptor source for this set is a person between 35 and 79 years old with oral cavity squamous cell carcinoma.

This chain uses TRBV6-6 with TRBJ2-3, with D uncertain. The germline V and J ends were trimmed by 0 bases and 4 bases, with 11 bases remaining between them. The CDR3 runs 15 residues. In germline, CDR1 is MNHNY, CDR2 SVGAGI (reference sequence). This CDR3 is CASSYSIGSPDTQYF. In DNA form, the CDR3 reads TGTGCCAGCAGTTACTCGATAGGTTCACCAGATACGCAGTATTTT.

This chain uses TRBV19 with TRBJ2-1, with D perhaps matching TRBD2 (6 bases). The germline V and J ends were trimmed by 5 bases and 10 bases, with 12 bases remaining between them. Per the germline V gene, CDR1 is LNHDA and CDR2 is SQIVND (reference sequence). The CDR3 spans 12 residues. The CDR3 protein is CASSPTSLEQFF. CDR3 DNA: TGTGCCAGTAGTCCCACTAGCCTGGAGCAGTTCTTC.

CDR3 coding DNA: TGTGCCAGCAGCTCGGGACTAGCGGGGTCCAATGAGCAGTTCTTC. Protein product: CASSSGLAGSNEQFF. This chain uses TRBV5-4 with TRBJ2-1, with TRBD2 matching 13 bases. CDR3 size: 15 residues. Losses at the gene ends were 3 bases for V and 6 bases for J; bases not matched to a gene: 3. Germline CDR1 SGHNT, CDR2 YYREEE (reference sequence).

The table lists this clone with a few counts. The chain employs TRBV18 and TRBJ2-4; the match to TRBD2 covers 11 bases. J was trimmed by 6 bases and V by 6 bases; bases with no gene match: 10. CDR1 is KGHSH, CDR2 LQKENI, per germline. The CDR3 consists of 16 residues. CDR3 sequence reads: CASSASTSGVGNIQYF. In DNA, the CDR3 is TGTGCCAGCTCCGCCTCGACTAGCGGGGTTGGAAACATTCAGTACTTC.

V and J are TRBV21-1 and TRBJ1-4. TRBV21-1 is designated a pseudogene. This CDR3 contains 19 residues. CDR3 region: CASSKVPGWEIGPNEKLFF. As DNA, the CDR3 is TGTGCCAGCAGCAAAGTCCCGGGATGGGAGATAGGGCCTAATGAAAAACTGTTTTTT.

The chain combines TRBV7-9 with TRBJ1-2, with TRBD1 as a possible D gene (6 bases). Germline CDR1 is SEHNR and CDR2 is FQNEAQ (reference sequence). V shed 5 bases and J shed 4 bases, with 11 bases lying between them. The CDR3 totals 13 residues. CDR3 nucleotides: TGTGCCAGCAGCCCCGGACAGATCTATGGCTACACCTTC. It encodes CASSPGQIYGYTF.

Here the CDR3 DNA reads TGCAGCGTTGGGACGGGACGCAGCAATCAGCCCCAGCATTTT. Encoded protein: CSVGTGRSNQPQHF. This sequence joins TRBV29-1 and TRBJ1-5, with D possibly matching TRBD1 (5 bases). CDR1 is SQVTM, CDR2 ANQGSEA, per germline. This CDR3 comprises 14 residues. Trimming pared 4 bases from V and 1 base from J, leaving 11 bases between.

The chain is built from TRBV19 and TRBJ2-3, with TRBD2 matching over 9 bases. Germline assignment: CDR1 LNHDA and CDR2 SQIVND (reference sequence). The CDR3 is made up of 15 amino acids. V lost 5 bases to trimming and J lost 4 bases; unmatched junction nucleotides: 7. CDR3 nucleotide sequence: TGTGCCAGTAGTTTGGATAGCGGGAGTGCAGATACGCAGTATTTT. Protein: CASSLDSGSADTQYF.

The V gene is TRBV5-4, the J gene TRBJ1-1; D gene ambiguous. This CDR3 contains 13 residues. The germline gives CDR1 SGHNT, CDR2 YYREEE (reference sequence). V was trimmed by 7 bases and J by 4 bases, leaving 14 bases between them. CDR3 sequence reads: CASRLLGGTEAFF. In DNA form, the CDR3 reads TGTGCCAGCCGACTTCTAGGCGGCACTGAAGCTTTCTTT.

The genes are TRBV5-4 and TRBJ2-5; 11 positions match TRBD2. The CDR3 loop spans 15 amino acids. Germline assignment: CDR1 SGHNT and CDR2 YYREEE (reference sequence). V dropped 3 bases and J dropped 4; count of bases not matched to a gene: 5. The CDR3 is CASSSGTSGPETQYF. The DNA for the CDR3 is TGTGCCAGCAGCTCAGGGACTAGCGGCCCAGAGACCCAGTACTTC.